The rows below give T cell receptor beta chains drawn from one sample of a study of T cell repertoires in cytomegalovirus infection. One entry per CDR3 protein results from TCRdb running MiXCR on the reads. The data hold some 100,000 distinct CDR3 sequences, with around 22% observed a single time. Material for sequencing was CD8+ T cells from PBMCs. The origin of the receptors is a human donor in good health (CMV status not recorded). Some clones in this sample may be carry-over from other donors' samples. The CDR3 runs from the conserved cysteine through the conserved F or W.

J	V	CDR3
TRBJ2-3	TRBV20-1	CSAPGKRGPTDTQYF
TRBJ2-1	TRBV10-3	CAISESTDRDNEQFF
TRBJ1-4	TRBV7-9	CASSKGGGGETNEKLFF
TRBJ1-1	TRBV4-1	CASSQEAGKMNTEAFF
TRBJ1-2	TRBV5-1	CASSLAGSGAYGYTF
TRBJ1-1	TRBV11-2	CASSTPRGVNTEAFF
TRBJ1-1	TRBV12-3/TRBV12-4	CASSPDGRPGAAFF
TRBJ1-5	TRBV6-5	CASSYFRPGTLNQPQHF
TRBJ2-7	TRBV7-2	CASSPPGPSPYEQYF
TRBJ2-7	TRBV29-1	CSVEDEYEQYF
TRBJ1-6	TRBV12-3/TRBV12-4	CASSLGQPSYNSPLHF
TRBJ2-5	TRBV14	CASSPRLPSETQYF
TRBJ1-1	TRBV7-9	CASTGQGKEAFF
TRBJ2-7	TRBV6-1	CASSSDGGYYEQYF
TRBJ2-1	TRBV7-9	CASRQQGGLNEQFF
TRBJ2-7	TRBV7-9	CASSLAGADYEQYF
TRBJ2-7	TRBV2	CATISDRSSYEQYF
TRBJ1-1	TRBV11-3	CASTGGEEGNTEAFF
TRBJ2-7	TRBV30	CAWSGTGDEQYF
TRBJ2-1	TRBV20-1	CSANWDLDVNEQFF
TRBJ2-7	TRBV28	CASSPVDGGYEQYF
TRBJ2-2	TRBV10-2	CASSDPGRTNTGELFF
TRBJ2-2	TRBV27	CASSTGTEPGELFF
TRBJ2-7	TRBV7-9	CASSSRDNPYEQYF
TRBJ2-5	TRBV30	CAWSFAETQYF
TRBJ2-5	TRBV28	CASSLTGGAGETQYF
TRBJ1-4	TRBV12-3/TRBV12-4	CASSWTGVNEKLFF
TRBJ1-3	TRBV6-2/TRBV6-3	CASSYDKRSGNTIYF
TRBJ2-7	TRBV20-1	CSARGIYGGSYEQYF
TRBJ2-1	TRBV7-6	CASSDAGGPTNEQFF
TRBJ2-7	TRBV4-1	CASSHRDRGVYEQYF
TRBJ1-1	TRBV4-2	CASSPSARQGTEAFF
TRBJ2-1	TRBV14	CASSRPGGTYNEQFF
TRBJ2-7	TRBV20-1	CSATSLGEQYF
TRBJ1-1	TRBV6-5	CASRSMALDTEAFF
TRBJ2-1	TRBV12-3/TRBV12-4	CASSFSLVGKDEQFF
TRBJ1-1	TRBV28	CASIPDRGNTEAFF
TRBJ2-1	TRBV6-2/TRBV6-3	CASSQRTSVHNEQFF
TRBJ1-2	TRBV7-9	CASSPGQGMGYGYTF
TRBJ2-6	TRBV6-1	CASTDPWTPGGNQAGANVLTF
TRBJ2-1	TRBV7-6	CASSAPAVGEAYNEQFF
TRBJ2-5	TRBV7-2	CASRETGIGLAGATQETQYF
TRBJ1-5	TRBV9	CASSVGDYSNQPQHF
TRBJ2-1	TRBV6-6	CASSYSPTRELYNEQFF
TRBJ2-7	TRBV7-8	CASTPWGEGLYEQYF
TRBJ1-5	TRBV2	CASSDGQYSNQPQHF
TRBJ1-4	TRBV7-6	CASSSTGNEKLFF
TRBJ2-7	TRBV7-4	CASSPRDKQYF
TRBJ1-1	TRBV20-1	CSARDQESNTEAFF
TRBJ1-4	TRBV7-9	CASKPPLGTGTNEKLFF
TRBJ2-5	TRBV12-3/TRBV12-4	CASRGARGTQYF
TRBJ1-1	TRBV7-2	CASSRIGGVGGVNTEAFF
TRBJ2-2	TRBV7-2	CASSLGIILGQGSITGELFF
TRBJ1-1	TRBV2	CASSKGVGDTEAFF